This T cell receptor (beta chain) originates from a study of blood T cells in healthy people across ages. CDR3 size: 14 residues. Remarks on this clonotype: Antigen unknown. A junction boundary mismatches the germline segment, possibly from a read error.

Samples each yielded at least 6 micrograms of total RNA. Study-level points and caveats: A roughly linear fall in TCR beta diversity per million T cells was seen with increasing age. Greater diversity and more naive CD4+ cells were seen in long-lived donors than in aged donors.

The authors ran a second PCR of 7 to 11 cycles using a sample-barcoded 5' primer and a J-beta primer mix. TCRdb independently ran MiXCR on the 5' RACE reads; one entry per CDR3 protein. The table has 1,800,000 or so distinct CDR3 sequences, 30% to 40% seen once. The V gene is TRBV12-3 or TRBV12-4, the J gene TRBJ2-1; weak D call: TRBD2 (7 bases). Sequencing used blood. The sequence was collected from a human donor in good health. Here the CDR3 reads CASSLGGLRNGQFF. In nucleotides, the CDR3 is TGTGCCAGCAGTTTGGGGGGGCTTAGGAATGGGCAGTTCTTC.